This TCR beta chain was retrieved from a study of cytomegalovirus exposure and HLA in healthy donors. Study as a whole: Of the donors genotyped, approximately 400 in all, 75% to 85% fell in the Caucasian-associated ancestry cluster. Broader study findings: Indistinguishability led to the exclusion of some V segments, TRBV6-2 and TRBV6-3 included.

PCR primers comprised 60 Vbeta and 13 Jbeta primers. The data were produced by immunoSEQ multiplex PCR, yet TCRdb's version contains in-frame clones alone and is incomplete. The sample records some 160,000 clones, approximately 80% being singletons. CDR1 ENHRY and CDR2 SYGVKD come from the germline V gene. V lost 4 bases to trimming and J lost 2 bases, with 11 bases between them. This CDR3 is built from 14 residues. Donors were ostensibly healthy at sampling, although undocumented immune exposures were probable. To note about this clone: Antigen: not known.

The rearrangement joins TRBV10-3 to TRBJ1-1; a weak D match, TRBD1 (6 bases). Sequencing was carried out using PBMCs. The source of this sequence is a man over 45 in good health and CMV-seropositive. Written as DNA, the CDR3 is TGTGCCATCAGTGCGAGGACAGCTAACACTGAAGCTTTCTTT. As protein: CAISARTANTEAFF.